The 5 T cell receptor beta chains below come from one sample, sequenced in a study of blood T cell repertoires in COVID-19. Assay: immunoSEQ multiplex PCR; the TCRdb copy retains only in-frame clones and omits some. This repertoire shows roughly 41,000 clones, over 80% found once; its top ten account for roughly 45%. What was sequenced was peripheral blood. The receptors here all came from a woman at least 80 years old with acute or convalescent COVID-19.

This chain connects TRBV6-6 to TRBJ2-3; D is unresolved. Germline V CDR1 and CDR2: MNHNY, SVGAGI (reference sequence). V lost 6 bases and J 5 bases, leaving 6 bases between the germline ends. CDR3 length equals 11 residues. The CDR3 DNA follows: TGTGCCAGCAGGTCGGTAGATACGCAGTATTTT. Translation gives CASRSVDTQYF.

The chain employs TRBV19 and TRBJ1-4, with 7 bases aligning to TRBD1. The CDR3 consists of 14 residues. V was pared by 11 bases and J by 6 bases, with 12 bases of the junction left unmatched. The germline V gene has CDR1 LNHDA and CDR2 SQIVND (reference sequence). For the CDR3, the DNA is TGTGCCGTCAGAGCCGGGACAGCCGATGAAAAACTGTTTTTT. This encodes CAVRAGTADEKLFF.

V and J are TRBV6-1 and TRBJ1-2; possible D gene TRBD1, 6 bases. Germline values: CDR1 MNHNS, CDR2 SASEGT. There are 16 residues in the CDR3. V was pared by 2 bases and J by 2 bases, with 15 bases between. CDR3 nucleotide sequence: TGTGCCAGCAGTGAATACGCCCCGGGGGGCAACTATGGCTACACCTTC. The encoded protein is CASSEYAPGGNYGYTF.

The chain uses TRBV11-3 and TRBJ1-6; 7 bases fit TRBD1. The CDR3 is 15 residues long. Germline CDR1 reads SGHNT; CDR2 reads YENEEA. V shed 5 bases and J 6 bases; nucleotides not matched to a gene: 7. This CDR3 is CASSPPGQFNSPLHF. The CDR3 coding sequence is TGTGCCAGCAGCCCCCCGGGACAGTTTAATTCACCCCTCCACTTT.

The gene calls are TRBV10-3 and TRBJ2-7, with 9 positions matching TRBD1. J lost 2 bases, V lost 4 bases, and 3 bases had no gene match. Germline V gives CDR1 ENHRY, CDR2 SYGVKD. The CDR3 sequence is 14 residues long. The CDR3: CAISGDRGTYEQYF. The CDR3 DNA is TGTGCCATCAGTGGTGACAGGGGGACCTACGAGCAGTACTTC.